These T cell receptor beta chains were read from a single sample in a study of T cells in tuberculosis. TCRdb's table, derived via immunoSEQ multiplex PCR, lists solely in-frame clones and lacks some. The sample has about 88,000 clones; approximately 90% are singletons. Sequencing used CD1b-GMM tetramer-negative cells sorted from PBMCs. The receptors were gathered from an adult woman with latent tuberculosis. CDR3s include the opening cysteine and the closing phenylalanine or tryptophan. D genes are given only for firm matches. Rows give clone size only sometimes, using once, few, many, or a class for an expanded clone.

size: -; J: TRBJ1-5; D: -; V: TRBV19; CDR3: CASRDPGWSNQPQHF; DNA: TGTGCCAGTAGGGACCCGGGGTGGAGCAATCAGCCCCAGCATTTT
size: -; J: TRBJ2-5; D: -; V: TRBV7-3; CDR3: CASSLGTGIQETQYF; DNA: TGTGCCAGCAGCTTGGGAACAGGGATCCAAGAGACCCAGTACTTC
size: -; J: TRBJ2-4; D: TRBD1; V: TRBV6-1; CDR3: CASSVLQGAFQYF; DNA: TGTGCCAGCAGTGTACTACAGGGGGCCTTTCAGTACTTC
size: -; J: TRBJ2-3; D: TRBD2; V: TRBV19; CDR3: CASSNRGAGGDTQYF; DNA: TGTGCCAGTAGTAATAGGGGAGCGGGGGGGGATACGCAGTATTTT
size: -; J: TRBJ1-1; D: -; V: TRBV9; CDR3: CASSVGSGRMNTEAFF; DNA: TGTGCCAGCAGCGTAGGGAGCGGCCGAATGAACACTGAAGCTTTCTTT
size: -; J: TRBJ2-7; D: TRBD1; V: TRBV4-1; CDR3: CASSLSGTGSSYEQYF; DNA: TGCGCCAGCAGCCTTTCCGGGACAGGGAGCTCCTACGAGCAGTACTTC
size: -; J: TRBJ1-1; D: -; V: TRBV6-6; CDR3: CASSYSIETEAFF; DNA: TGTGCCAGCAGTTACTCGATAGAAACTGAAGCTTTCTTT
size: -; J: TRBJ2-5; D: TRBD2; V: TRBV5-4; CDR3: CAGATTSGGTQYF; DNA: TGTGCCGGGGCGACGACTAGCGGGGGGACCCAGTACTTC
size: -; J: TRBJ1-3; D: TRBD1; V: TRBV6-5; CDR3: CASSYSQGANGNTIYF; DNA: TGTGCCAGCAGTTACTCGCAGGGGGCTAACGGAAACACCATATATTTT
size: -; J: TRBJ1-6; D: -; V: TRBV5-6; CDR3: CASSLGTGFNSPLHF; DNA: TGTGCCAGCAGCTTGGGAACAGGGTTTAATTCACCCCTCCACTTT
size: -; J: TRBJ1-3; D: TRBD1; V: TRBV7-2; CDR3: CASSSDRGLSGNTIYF; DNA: TGTGCCAGCAGCTCTGACAGGGGGTTGTCTGGAAACACCATATATTTT
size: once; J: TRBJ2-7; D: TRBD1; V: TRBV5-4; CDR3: CASSPGQGAPRGGEQYF; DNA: TGTGCCAGCAGCCCAGGACAGGGGGCGCCCCGGGGCGGCGAGCAGTACTTC
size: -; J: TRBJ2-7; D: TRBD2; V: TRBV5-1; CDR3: CASNPAGGSYEQYF; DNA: TGCGCCAGCAATCCAGCGGGGGGATCCTACGAGCAGTACTTC
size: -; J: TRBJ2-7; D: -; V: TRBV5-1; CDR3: CASSLQQDTYEQYF; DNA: TGCGCCAGCAGCTTACAACAGGATACCTACGAGCAGTACTTC
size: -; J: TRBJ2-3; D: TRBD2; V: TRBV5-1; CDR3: CASSPGGSTDTQYF; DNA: TGCGCCAGCAGCCCGGGGGGGAGCACAGATACGCAGTATTTT
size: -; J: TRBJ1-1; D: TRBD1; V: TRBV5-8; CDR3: CASSLKQGAFMNTEAFF; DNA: TGTGCCAGCAGCTTGAAACAGGGGGCTTTCATGAACACTGAAGCTTTCTTT
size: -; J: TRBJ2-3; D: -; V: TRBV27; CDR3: CASSFLDSAIPDTQYF; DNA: TGTGCCAGCAGTTTTCTGGACAGCGCCATCCCAGATACGCAGTATTTT
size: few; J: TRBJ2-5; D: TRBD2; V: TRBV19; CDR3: CASTSGAYQETQYF; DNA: TGTGCCAGTACTAGCGGGGCCTACCAAGAGACCCAGTACTTC
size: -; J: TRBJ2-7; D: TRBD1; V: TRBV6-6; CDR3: CASSKSGTGASYEQYF; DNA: TGTGCCAGCAGTAAATCCGGGACAGGGGCCTCCTACGAGCAGTACTTC
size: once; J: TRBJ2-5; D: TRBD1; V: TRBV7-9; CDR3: CASSLEGQGSRETQYF; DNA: TGTGCCAGCAGCTTAGAGGGACAGGGCTCTAGAGAGACCCAGTACTTC
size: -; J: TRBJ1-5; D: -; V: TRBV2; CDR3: CASIGEISNQPQHF; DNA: TGTGCCAGCATCGGAGAGATTAGCAATCAGCCCCAGCATTTT
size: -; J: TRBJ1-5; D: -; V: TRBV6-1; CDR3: CASSEARQRTGGNQPQHF; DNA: TGTGCCAGCAGTGAAGCGAGACAACGCACGGGGGGCAATCAGCCCCAGCATTTT
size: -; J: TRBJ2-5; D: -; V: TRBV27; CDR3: CASSLSIGQETQYF; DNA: TGTGCCAGCAGTTTATCGATCGGGCAAGAGACCCAGTACTTC
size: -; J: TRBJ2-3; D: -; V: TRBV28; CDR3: CASEGWTDTQYF; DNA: TGTGCCAGCGAGGGCTGGACAGATACGCAGTATTTT
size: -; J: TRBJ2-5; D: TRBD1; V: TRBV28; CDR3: CASSETGTESKETQYF; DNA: TGTGCCAGCAGTGAGACCGGGACAGAAAGCAAAGAGACCCAGTACTTC
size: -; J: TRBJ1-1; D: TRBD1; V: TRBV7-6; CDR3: CASSPTGMNTEAFF; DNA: TGTGCCAGCAGCCCGACAGGGATGAACACTGAAGCTTTCTTT
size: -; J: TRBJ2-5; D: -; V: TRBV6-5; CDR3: CASSHGRGSRTQYF; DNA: TGTGCCAGCAGTCATGGTCGGGGGAGTCGGACCCAGTACTTC
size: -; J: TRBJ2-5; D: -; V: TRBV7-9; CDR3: CASSLAPEGETQYF; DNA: TGTGCCAGCAGCTTAGCCCCGGAGGGGGAGACCCAGTACTTC
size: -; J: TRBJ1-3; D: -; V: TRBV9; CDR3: CASSGAQGTAGNTIYF; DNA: TGTGCCAGCAGCGGGGCACAGGGTACAGCTGGAAACACCATATATTTT
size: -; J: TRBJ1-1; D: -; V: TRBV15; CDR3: CATSRDMEAEAFF; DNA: TGTGCCACCAGCAGAGATATGGAGGCTGAAGCTTTCTTT
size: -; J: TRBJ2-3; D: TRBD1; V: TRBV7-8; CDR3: CASSLVEVVGQTTDTQYF; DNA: TGTGCCAGCAGCTTAGTAGAGGTGGTGGGACAGACCACAGATACGCAGTATTTT
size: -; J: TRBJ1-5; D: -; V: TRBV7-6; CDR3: CASSPYEGGTNQPQHF; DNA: TGTGCCAGCAGCCCTTATGAAGGGGGAACAAATCAGCCCCAGCATTTT
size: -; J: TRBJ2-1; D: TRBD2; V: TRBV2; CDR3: CASSAGPGLALEDTYNEQFF; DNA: TGTGCCAGCAGTGCGGGACCGGGACTAGCGTTAGAGGACACCTACAATGAGCAGTTCTTC
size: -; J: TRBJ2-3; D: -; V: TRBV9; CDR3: CASSVGGGRTDTQYF; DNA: TGTGCCAGCAGCGTAGGGGGGGGGCGCACAGATACGCAGTATTTT
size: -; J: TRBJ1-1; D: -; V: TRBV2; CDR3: CASSPDRQRGTEAFF; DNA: TGTGCCAGCAGTCCCGATCGACAGCGGGGCACTGAAGCTTTCTTT
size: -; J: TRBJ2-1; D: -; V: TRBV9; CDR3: CASSVAGDSYNEQFF; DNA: TGTGCCAGCAGCGTTGCAGGGGACTCCTACAATGAGCAGTTCTTC
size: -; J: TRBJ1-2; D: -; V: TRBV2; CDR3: CASSVVSGDYGYTF; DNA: TGTGCCAGCAGTGTGGTCAGCGGGGACTATGGCTACACCTTC
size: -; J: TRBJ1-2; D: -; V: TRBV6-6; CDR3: CASSPQGYGYTF; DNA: TGTGCCAGCAGCCCTCAGGGCTATGGCTACACCTTC
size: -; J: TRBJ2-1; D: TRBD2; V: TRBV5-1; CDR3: CASSESGVGNHEQFF; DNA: TGCGCCAGCAGCGAGAGCGGGGTAGGGAACCATGAGCAGTTCTTC
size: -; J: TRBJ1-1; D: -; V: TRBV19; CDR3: CASSIDRGQLNTEAFF; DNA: TGTGCCAGTAGTATAGATCGCGGACAGTTGAACACTGAAGCTTTCTTT
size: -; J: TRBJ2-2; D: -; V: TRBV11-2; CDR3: CASAANTGELFF; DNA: TGTGCCTCCGCGGCGAACACCGGGGAGCTGTTTTTT
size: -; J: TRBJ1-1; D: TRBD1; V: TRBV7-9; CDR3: CASSPLQGAKGNTEAFF; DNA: TGTGCCAGCAGCCCACTACAGGGGGCGAAGGGGAACACTGAAGCTTTCTTT
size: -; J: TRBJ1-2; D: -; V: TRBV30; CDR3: CAWSQGSGGYTF; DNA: TGTGCCTGGTCCCAGGGATCGGGTGGCTACACCTTC
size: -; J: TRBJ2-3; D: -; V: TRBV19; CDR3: CASSTGYSTDTQYF; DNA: TGTGCCAGTAGTACGGGGTATAGCACAGATACGCAGTATTTT
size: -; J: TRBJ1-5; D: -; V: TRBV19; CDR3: CASSGGRDQPQHF; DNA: TGTGCCAGTAGTGGCGGCAGGGATCAGCCCCAGCATTTT